This T cell receptor beta chain originates from a study of T cells in women clearing cervical HPV infection. As for the study in general: Controls gave blood once infection was undetectable; cases at lesion identification. HLA type stays a possible confounder, typing being limited.

Each participant carried one incident cervical HPV16 infection only. MY09/MY11 PCR detected cervical HPV DNA; dot-blot assigned genotypes. The method was immunoSEQ multiplex PCR; TCRdb's version includes in-frame clones alone and lacks a portion of them. The sample includes 25,000 to 35,000 clones. Trimming took off 2 bases at V and 1 base at J, with 5 bases between the two ends. In germline, CDR1 is SGHVS, CDR2 FNYEAQ. The length of the CDR3 is 13 residues. Note on this clone: The CDR3 extends 3 residues past the end of the read, so its final part is completed from the germline J gene.

This chain uses TRBV7-6 with TRBJ1-1, with no clear D. The sequence derives from a woman aged 18 to 75 with a cervical HPV16 infection that either progressed to CIN3+ or cleared (not recorded which). Sequenced input: blood buffy coat. CDR3 residues: CASSLFQNTEAFF. The CDR3 bases that were read are TGTGCCAGCAGCTTATTCCAGAACACTGAA.